The rows below give T cell receptor beta chains drawn from one sample of a study of blood T cell repertoires in COVID-19. TCRdb keeps only in-frame clones here, not all; method: immunoSEQ multiplex PCR. The sample consists of 250,000 to 350,000 clones, about 90% of them appearing once. The sequenced material came from peripheral blood. These receptors were obtained from a woman between 45 and 65 years old who had recovered from COVID-19. Each CDR3 is given with its conserved first and last residue. The order of the fields is V gene, J gene, D gene, CDR3 protein. The D gene is left open where the match is weak.

V: TRBV3-1/TRBV3-2; J: TRBJ1-1; D: .; CDR3: CASSQEWGVAFF
V: TRBV5-4; J: TRBJ1-1; D: TRBD1; CDR3: CASSLHPDRVGTEAFF
V: TRBV28; J: TRBJ2-1; D: TRBD2; CDR3: CASRTLAGGYNEQFF
V: TRBV19; J: TRBJ1-2; D: TRBD1; CDR3: CASRGIGGHYGYTF
V: TRBV5-8; J: TRBJ2-6; D: .; CDR3: CASSLTRGGSGANVLTF
V: TRBV4-3; J: TRBJ2-1; D: TRBD2; CDR3: CASSQDYLAGGPMPFF
V: TRBV7-2; J: TRBJ2-3; D: .; CDR3: CASSLTGGTDTQYF
V: TRBV10-1; J: TRBJ1-1; D: TRBD1; CDR3: CASSGQGKGVYTEAFF
V: TRBV11-2; J: TRBJ2-7; D: TRBD1; CDR3: CASSRQGEQYF
V: TRBV4-1; J: TRBJ2-2; D: TRBD2; CDR3: CASSRTSGGQTGELFF
V: TRBV3-1/TRBV3-2; J: TRBJ2-1; D: TRBD2; CDR3: CASSQTSSHNEQFF
V: TRBV27; J: TRBJ1-5; D: .; CDR3: CASSLSMGGTQPQHF
V: TRBV30; J: TRBJ2-3; D: .; CDR3: CAWSVFVTDTQYF
V: TRBV19; J: TRBJ2-1; D: .; CDR3: CASSIGGNNEQFF
V: TRBV30; J: TRBJ1-2; D: TRBD1; CDR3: CAKDRGQLQGYTF
V: TRBV6-2/TRBV6-3; J: TRBJ2-2; D: TRBD2; CDR3: CASSPLAGGLRTGELFF
V: TRBV9; J: TRBJ1-1; D: .; CDR3: CASSVGGGAANTEAFF
V: TRBV28; J: TRBJ2-3; D: .; CDR3: CARLPLTPRSDTQYF
V: TRBV5-4; J: TRBJ1-1; D: .; CDR3: CASSGGLLTEAFF
V: TRBV3-1/TRBV3-2; J: TRBJ2-5; D: TRBD1; CDR3: CASSPPVWGQAHQETQYF
V: TRBV28; J: TRBJ2-2; D: TRBD1; CDR3: CASSKQGAYTGELFF
V: TRBV9; J: TRBJ1-6; D: .; CDR3: CASSVDPQDSPLHF